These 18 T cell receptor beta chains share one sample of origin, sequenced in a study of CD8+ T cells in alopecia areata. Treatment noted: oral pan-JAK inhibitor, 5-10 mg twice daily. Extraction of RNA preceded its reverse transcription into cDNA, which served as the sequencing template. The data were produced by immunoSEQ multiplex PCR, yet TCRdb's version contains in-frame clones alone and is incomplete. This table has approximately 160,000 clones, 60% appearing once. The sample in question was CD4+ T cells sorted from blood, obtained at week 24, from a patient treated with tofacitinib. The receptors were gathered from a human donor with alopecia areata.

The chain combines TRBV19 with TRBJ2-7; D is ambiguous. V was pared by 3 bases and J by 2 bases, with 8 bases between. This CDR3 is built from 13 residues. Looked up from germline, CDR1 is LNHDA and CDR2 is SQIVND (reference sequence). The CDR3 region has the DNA TGTGCCAGTAGTATCCAGATTACCTACGAGCAGTACTTC. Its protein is CASSIQITYEQYF.

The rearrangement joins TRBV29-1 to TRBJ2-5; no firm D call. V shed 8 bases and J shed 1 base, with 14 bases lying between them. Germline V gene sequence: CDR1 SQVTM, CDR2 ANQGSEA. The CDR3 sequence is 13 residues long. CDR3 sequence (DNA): TGCAGCCCCCTGTTCCCTGGCCAAGAGACCCAGTACTTC. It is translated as CSPLFPGQETQYF.

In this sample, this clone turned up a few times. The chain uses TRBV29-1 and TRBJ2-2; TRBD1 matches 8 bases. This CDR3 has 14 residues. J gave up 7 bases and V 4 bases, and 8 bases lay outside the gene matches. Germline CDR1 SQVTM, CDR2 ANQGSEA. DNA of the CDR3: TGCAGCGTTGGTAGCCAGGGGGCGTTCGGGGAGCTGTTTTTT. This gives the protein CSVGSQGAFGELFF.

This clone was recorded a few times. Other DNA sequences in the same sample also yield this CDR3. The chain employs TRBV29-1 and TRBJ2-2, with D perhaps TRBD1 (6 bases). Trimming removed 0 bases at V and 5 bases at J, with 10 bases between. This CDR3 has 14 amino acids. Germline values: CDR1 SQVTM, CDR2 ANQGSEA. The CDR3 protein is CSVEEGTTTGELFF. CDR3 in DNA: TGCAGCGTTGAAGAAGGGACAACTACCGGGGAGCTGTTTTTT.

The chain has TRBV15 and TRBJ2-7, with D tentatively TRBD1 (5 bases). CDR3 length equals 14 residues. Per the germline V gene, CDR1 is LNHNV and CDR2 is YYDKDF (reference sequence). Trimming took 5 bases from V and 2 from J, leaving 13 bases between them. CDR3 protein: CATSLPDRPYEQYF. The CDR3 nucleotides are TGTGCCACCAGCCTTCCTGACAGACCCTACGAGCAGTACTTC.

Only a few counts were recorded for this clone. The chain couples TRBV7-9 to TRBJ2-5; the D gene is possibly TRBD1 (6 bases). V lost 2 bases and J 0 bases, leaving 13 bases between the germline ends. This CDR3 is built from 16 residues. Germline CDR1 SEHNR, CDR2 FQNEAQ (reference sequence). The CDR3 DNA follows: TGTGCCAGCAGCTTAAACGGACAGATATACCAAGAGACCCAGTACTTC. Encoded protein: CASSLNGQIYQETQYF.

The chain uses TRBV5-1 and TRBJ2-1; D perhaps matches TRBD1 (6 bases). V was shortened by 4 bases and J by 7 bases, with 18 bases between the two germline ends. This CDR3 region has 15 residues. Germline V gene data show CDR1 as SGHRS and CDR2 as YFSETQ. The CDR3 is CASSPGQSEVNEQFF. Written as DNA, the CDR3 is TGCGCCAGCAGCCCCGGACAGTCGGAAGTAAATGAGCAGTTCTTC.

The CDR3 region has the DNA TGCACCAGCAGCCAATTGGGACAGGGGGCCTACGAGCAGTACTTC. This translates into CTSSQLGQGAYEQYF. The rearrangement links TRBV1 to TRBJ2-7; the D segment call TRBD1 is taken from the table without a DNA check. TRBV1 is designated a pseudogene. This CDR3 has 15 amino acids.

The CDR3 is CASSLSGGRDEQYF. The CDR3 DNA sequence: TGTGCCAGCAGTTTATCAGGGGGAAGGGACGAGCAGTACTTC. The chain carries TRBV28 and TRBJ2-7, with 7 bases matching TRBD1. The J segment lost 5 bases and the V segment lost 1 base, leaving 5 bases of the junction unmatched. Per germline, CDR1 MDHEN and CDR2 SYDVKM. This CDR3 comprises 14 residues.

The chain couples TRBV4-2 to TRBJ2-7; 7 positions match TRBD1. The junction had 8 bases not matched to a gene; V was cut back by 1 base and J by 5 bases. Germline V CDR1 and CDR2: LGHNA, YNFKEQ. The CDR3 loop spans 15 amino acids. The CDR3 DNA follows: TGTGCCAGCAGCCAAGTGGAAATGACAGGGAACGAGCAGTACTTC. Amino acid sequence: CASSQVEMTGNEQYF.

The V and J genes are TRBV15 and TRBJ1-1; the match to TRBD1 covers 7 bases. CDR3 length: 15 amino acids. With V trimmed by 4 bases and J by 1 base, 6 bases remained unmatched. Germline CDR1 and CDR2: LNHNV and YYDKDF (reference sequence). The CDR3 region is CATSTGTVSNTEAFF. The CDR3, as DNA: TGTGCCACCAGCACCGGGACAGTATCGAACACTGAAGCTTTCTTT.

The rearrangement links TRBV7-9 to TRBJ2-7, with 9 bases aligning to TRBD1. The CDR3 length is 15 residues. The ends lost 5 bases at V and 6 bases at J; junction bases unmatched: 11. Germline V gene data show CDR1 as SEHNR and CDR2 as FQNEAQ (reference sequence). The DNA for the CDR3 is TGTGCCAGCAGCACCTGGACAGGGGCCGTAAGCGAGCAGTACTTC. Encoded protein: CASSTWTGAVSEQYF.

The CDR3: CASSRDGEQFF. CDR3 bases: TGTGCCAGCAGCCGGGACGGTGAGCAGTTCTTC. The gene calls are TRBV7-2 and TRBJ2-1; D is tentatively TRBD1 or TRBD2 (5 bases each). Trimming pared 5 bases from V and 9 bases from J, leaving 8 bases between. The V gene's germline CDR1 is SGHTA and CDR2 FQGNSA. The length of the CDR3 is 11 residues. Full variable domain (rest looked up from reference TRBV7-2 and TRBJ2-1): GAGVSQSPSNKVTEKGKDVELRCDPISGHTALYWYRQSLGQGLEFLIYFQGNSAPDKSGLPSDRFSAERTGGSVSTLTIQRTQQEDSAVYLCASSRDGEQFFGPGTRLTVL.

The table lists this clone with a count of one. CDR3 sequence reads: CATKGGRTTNEKLFF. The CDR3 DNA is TGCGCCACTAAAGGGGGCAGGACGACTAATGAAAAACTGTTTTTT. The chain combines TRBV4-1 with TRBJ1-4; 7 bases map to TRBD1. The CDR3 has 15 amino acids. V was pared by 10 bases and J by 2 bases, with 10 bases of the junction left unmatched. The V gene's germline CDR1 is MGHRA and CDR2 YSYEKL.

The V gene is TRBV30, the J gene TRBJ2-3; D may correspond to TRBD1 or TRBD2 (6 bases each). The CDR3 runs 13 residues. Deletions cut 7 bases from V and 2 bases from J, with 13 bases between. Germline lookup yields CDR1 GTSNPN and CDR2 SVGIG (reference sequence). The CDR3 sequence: CASPGAVTDTQYF. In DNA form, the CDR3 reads TGTGCCTCACCGGGGGCCGTCACAGATACGCAGTATTTT.

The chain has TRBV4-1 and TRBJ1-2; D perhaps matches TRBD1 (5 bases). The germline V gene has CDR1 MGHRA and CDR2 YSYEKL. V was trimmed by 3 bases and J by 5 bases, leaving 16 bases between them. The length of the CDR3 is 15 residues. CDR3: CASSQGLPGLYGYTF. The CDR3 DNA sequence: TGCGCCAGCAGCCAGGGACTCCCAGGGCTTTATGGCTACACCTTC.

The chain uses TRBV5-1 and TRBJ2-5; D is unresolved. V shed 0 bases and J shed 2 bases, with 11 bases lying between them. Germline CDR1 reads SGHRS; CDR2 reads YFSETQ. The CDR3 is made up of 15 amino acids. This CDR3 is CASSLVSTYQETQYF. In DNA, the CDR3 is TGCGCCAGCAGCTTGGTGTCCACGTATCAAGAGACCCAGTACTTC.

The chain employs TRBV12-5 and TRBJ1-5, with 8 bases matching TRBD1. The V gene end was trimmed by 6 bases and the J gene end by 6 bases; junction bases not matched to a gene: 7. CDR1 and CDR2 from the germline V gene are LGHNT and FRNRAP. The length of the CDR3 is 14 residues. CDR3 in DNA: TGTGCTAGTGGACTGGACAGGGTAGCTCAGCCCCAGCATTTT. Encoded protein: CASGLDRVAQPQHF.